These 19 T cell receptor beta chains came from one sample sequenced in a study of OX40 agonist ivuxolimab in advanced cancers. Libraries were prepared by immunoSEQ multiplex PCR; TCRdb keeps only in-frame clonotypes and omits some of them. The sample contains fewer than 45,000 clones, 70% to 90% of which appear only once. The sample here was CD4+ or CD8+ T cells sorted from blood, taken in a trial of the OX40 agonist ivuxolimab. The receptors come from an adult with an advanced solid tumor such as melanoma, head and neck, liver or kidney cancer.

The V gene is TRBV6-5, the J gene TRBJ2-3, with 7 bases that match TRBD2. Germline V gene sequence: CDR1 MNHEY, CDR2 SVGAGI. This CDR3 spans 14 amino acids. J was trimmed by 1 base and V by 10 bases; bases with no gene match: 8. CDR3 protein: CATSSGEGTDTQYF. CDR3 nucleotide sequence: TGTGCCACCTCGAGCGGGGAGGGCACAGATACGCAGTATTTT.

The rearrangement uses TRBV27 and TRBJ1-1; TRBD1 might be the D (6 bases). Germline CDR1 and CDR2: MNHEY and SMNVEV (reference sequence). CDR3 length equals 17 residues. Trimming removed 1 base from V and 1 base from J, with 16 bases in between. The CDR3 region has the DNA TGTGCCAGCAGTTTATTTCGGCAGGGAGGGGGGAACACTGAAGCTTTCTTT. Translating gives CASSLFRQGGGNTEAFF.

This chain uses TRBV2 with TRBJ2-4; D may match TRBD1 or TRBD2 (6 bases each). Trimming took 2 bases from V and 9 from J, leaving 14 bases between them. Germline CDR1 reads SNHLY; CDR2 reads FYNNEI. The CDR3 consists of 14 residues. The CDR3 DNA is TGTGCCAGCAGTGAAATTCCGGGGGCGGGCATTCAGTACTTC. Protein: CASSEIPGAGIQYF. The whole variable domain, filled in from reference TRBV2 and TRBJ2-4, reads EPEVTQTPSHQVTQMGQEVILRCVPISNHLYFYWYRQILGQKVEFLVSFYNNEISEKSEIFDDQFSVERPDGSNFTLKIRSTKLEDSAMYFCASSEIPGAGIQYFGAGTRLSVL.

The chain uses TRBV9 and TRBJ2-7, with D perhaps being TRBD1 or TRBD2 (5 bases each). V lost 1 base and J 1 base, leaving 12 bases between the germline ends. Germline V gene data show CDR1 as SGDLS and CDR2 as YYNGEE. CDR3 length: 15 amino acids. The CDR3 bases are TGTGCCAGCAGCGTACGCCCGGGACCTTCCTACGAGCAGTACTTC. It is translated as CASSVRPGPSYEQYF. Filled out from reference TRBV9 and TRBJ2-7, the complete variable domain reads DSGVTQTPKHLITATGQRVTLRCSPRSGDLSVYWYQQSLDQGLQFLIQYYNGEERAKGNILERFSAQQFPDLHSELNLSSLELGDSALYFCASSVRPGPSYEQYFGPGTRLTVT.

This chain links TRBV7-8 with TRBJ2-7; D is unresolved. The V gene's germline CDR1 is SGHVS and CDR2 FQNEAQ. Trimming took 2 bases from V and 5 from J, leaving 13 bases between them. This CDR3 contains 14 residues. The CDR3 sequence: CASSLSPGLDEQYF. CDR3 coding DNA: TGTGCCAGCAGCTTATCGCCAGGTTTGGACGAGCAGTACTTC.

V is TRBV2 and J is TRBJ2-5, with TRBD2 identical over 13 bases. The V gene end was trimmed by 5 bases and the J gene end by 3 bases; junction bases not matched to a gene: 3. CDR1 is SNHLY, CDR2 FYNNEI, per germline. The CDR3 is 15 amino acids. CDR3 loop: CASSTSGGAEETQYF. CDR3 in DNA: TGTGCCAGCAGTACTAGCGGGGGGGCCGAAGAGACCCAGTACTTC. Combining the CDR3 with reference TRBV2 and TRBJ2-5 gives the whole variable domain EPEVTQTPSHQVTQMGQEVILRCVPISNHLYFYWYRQILGQKVEFLVSFYNNEISEKSEIFDDQFSVERPDGSNFTLKIRSTKLEDSAMYFCASSTSGGAEETQYFGPGTRLLVL.

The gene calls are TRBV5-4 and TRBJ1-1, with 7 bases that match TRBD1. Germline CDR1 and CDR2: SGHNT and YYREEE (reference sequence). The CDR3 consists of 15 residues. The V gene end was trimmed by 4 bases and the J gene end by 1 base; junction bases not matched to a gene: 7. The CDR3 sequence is CASSSPRTGNTEAFF. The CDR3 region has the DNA TGTGCCAGCAGCAGTCCCCGGACAGGGAACACTGAAGCTTTCTTT.

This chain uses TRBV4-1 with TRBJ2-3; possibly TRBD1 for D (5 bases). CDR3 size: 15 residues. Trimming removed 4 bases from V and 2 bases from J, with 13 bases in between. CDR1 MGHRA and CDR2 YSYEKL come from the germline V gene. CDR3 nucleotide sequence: TGCGCCAGCAGCCTCCGACAGACCCTCACAGATACGCAGTATTTT. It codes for CASSLRQTLTDTQYF.

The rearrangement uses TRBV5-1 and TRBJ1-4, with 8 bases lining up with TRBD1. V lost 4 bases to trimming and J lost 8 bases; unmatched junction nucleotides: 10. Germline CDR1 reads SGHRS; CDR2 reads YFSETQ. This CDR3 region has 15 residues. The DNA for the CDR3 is TGCGCCAGCAGCGTAAGGACAGGGATCCAAGAAAAACTGTTTTTT. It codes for CASSVRTGIQEKLFF.

CDR3 nucleotide sequence: TGTGCCAGCAGTTTTGCGGAGAACACTGAAGCTTTCTTT. This encodes CASSFAENTEAFF. The chain recombines TRBV27 with TRBJ1-1; D not resolved. Looked up from germline, CDR1 is MNHEY and CDR2 is SMNVEV (reference sequence). This CDR3 contains 13 residues. Deletions cut 3 bases from V and 1 base from J, with 6 bases between.

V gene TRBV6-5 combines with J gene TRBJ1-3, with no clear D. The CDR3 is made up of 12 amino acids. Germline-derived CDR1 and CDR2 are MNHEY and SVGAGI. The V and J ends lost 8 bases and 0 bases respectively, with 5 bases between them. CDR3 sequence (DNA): TGTGCCAGCCATAGCTCTGGAAACACCATATATTTT. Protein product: CASHSSGNTIYF.

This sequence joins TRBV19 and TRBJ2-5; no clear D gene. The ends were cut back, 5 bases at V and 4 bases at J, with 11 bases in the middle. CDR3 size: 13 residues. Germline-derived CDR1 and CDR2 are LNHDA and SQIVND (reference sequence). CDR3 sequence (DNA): TGTGCCAGTAGTGATCGATCGGGAGAGACCCAGTACTTC. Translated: CASSDRSGETQYF.

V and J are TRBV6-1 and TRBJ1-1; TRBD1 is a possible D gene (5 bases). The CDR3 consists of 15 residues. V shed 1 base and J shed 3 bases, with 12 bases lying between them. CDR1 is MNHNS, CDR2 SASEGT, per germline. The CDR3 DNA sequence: TGTGCCAGCAGTGAAGTTGTGGGACTGCACACTGAAGCTTTCTTT. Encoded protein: CASSEVVGLHTEAFF.

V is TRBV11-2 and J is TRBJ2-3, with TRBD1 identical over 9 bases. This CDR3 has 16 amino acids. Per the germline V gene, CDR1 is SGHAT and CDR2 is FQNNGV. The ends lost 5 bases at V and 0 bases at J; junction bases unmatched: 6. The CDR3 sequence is CASSPGTGYSTDTQYF. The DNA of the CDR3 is TGTGCCAGCAGCCCAGGGACAGGGTATAGCACAGATACGCAGTATTTT. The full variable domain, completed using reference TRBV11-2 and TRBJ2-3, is EAGVAQSPRYKIIEKRQSVAFWCNPISGHATLYWYQQILGQGPKLLIQFQNNGVVDDSQLPKDRFSAERLKGVDSTLKIQPAKLEDSAVYLCASSPGTGYSTDTQYFGPGTRLTVL.

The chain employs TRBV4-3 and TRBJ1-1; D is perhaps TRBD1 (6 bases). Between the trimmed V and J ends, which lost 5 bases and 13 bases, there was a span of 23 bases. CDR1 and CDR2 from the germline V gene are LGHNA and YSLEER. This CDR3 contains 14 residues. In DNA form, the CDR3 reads TGCGCCAGCAGCTCAGGAATGGTCAGGGGTAATATTTTCTTT. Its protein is CASSSGMVRGNIFF.

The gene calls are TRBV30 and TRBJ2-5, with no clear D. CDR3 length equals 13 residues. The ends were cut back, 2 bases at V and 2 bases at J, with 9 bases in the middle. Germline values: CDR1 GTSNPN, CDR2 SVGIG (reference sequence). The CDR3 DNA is TGTGCCTGGAGTTCTGGGTTACAAGAGACCCAGTACTTC. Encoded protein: CAWSSGLQETQYF. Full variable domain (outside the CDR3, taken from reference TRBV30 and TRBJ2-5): SQTIHQWPATLVQPVGSPLSLECTVEGTSNPNLYWYRQAAGRGLQLLFYSVGIGQISSEVPQNLSASRPQDRQFILSSKKLLLSDSGFYLCAWSSGLQETQYFGPGTRLLVL.

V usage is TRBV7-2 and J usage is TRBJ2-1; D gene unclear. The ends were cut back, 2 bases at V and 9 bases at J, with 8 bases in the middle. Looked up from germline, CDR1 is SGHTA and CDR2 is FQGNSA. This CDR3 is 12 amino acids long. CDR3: CASSLTGGEQFF. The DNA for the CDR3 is TGTGCCAGCAGCTTAACGGGTGGTGAGCAGTTCTTC. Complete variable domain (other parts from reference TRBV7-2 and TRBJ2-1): GAGVSQSPSNKVTEKGKDVELRCDPISGHTALYWYRQSLGQGLEFLIYFQGNSAPDKSGLPSDRFSAERTGGSVSTLTIQRTQQEDSAVYLCASSLTGGEQFFGPGTRLTVL.

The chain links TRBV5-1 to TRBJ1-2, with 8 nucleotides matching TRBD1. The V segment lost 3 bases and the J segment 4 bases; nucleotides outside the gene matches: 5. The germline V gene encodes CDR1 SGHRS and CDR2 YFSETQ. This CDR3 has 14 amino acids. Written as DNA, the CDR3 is TGCGCCAGCAGCTACACCGGGACAGGCTATGGCTACACCTTC. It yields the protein CASSYTGTGYGYTF.

The CDR3 coding sequence is TGTGCCACCAGCAGAGGTTCAGGGACAGCAAAGACCGGGGAGCTGTTTTTT. Translation: CATSRGSGTAKTGELFF. The chain carries TRBV15 and TRBJ2-2; TRBD1 matches 7 bases. The V segment lost 1 base and the J segment 5 bases; nucleotides outside the gene matches: 10. Germline CDR1 is LNHNV and CDR2 is YYDKDF (reference sequence). The CDR3 contains 17 residues. Full variable domain (remainder filled in from reference TRBV15 and TRBJ2-2): DAMVIQNPRYQVTQFGKPVTLSCSQTLNHNVMYWYQQKSSQAPKLLFHYYDKDFNNEADTPDNFQSRRPNTSFCFLDIRSPGLGDTAMYLCATSRGSGTAKTGELFFGEGSRLTVL.